This TCR beta chain was sequenced in a study of T cells after yellow fever vaccination. Study conclusions and caveats: In post-booster samples, most primary-vaccination clones reappeared (about 95% CD4, 88% CD8). Some clonotypes, a small share, were shared between CD4 and CD8 compartments.

The V and J ends lost 1 base and 6 bases respectively, with 6 bases between them. The CDR3 totals 13 residues. Looked up from germline, CDR1 is LGHDT and CDR2 is YNNKEL (reference sequence). This clonotype has only a few counts. Its antigen is undetermined. 5'RACE template switching produced TCR cDNA carrying a universal primer site and UMIs. MiXCR, run by TCRdb on the 5' RACE reads, gives a single entry per CDR3 protein. The data hold approximately 260,000 distinct CDR3 sequences, with 10% to 15% observed a single time. The chain links TRBV3-1 to TRBJ2-2; D is possibly TRBD2 (5 bases). Sequencing used CD4+ T cells sorted from PBMCs, obtained 45 days after the yellow fever booster vaccination. The origin of this receptor is a man in his thirties or forties who received the YFV17D yellow fever vaccine. CDR3 amino acids: CASSQGGSGELFF. The CDR3 nucleotides are TGTGCCAGCAGCCAAGGAGGGTCCGGGGAGCTGTTTTTT.